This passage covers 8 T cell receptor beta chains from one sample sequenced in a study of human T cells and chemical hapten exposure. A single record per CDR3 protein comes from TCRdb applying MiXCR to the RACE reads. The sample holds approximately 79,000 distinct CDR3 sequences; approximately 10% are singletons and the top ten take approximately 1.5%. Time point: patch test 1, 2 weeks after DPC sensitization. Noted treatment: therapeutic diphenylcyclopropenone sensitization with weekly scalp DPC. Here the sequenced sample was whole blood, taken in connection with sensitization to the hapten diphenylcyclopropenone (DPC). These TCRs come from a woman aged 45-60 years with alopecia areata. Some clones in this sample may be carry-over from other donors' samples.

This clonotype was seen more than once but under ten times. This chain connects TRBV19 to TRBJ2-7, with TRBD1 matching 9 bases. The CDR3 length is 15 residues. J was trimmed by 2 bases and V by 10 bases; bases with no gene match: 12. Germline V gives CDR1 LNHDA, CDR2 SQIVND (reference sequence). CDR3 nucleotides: TGTGCCAATCCCTATCGGGGACAGGGAACCTACGAGCAGTACTTC. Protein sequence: CANPYRGQGTYEQYF.

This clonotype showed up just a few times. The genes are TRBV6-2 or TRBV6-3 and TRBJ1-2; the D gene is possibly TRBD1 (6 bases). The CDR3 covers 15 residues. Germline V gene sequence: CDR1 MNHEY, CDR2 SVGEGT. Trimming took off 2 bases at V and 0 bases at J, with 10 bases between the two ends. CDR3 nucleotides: TGTGCCAGCAGTTACGTCGGGGGCTCTAACTATGGCTACACCTTC. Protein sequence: CASSYVGGSNYGYTF.

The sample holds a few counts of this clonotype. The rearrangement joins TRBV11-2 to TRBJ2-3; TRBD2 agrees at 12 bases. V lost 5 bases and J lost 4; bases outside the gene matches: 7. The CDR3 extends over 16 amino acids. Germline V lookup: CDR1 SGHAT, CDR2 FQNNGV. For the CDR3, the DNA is TGTGCCAGCAGCACGCTAGCGGGAGGGCCGTCAGATACGCAGTATTTT. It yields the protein CASSTLAGGPSDTQYF.

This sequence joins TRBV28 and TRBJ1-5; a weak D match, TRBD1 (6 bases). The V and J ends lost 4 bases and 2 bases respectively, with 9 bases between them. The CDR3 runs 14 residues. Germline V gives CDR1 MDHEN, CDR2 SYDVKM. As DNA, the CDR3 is TGTGCCAGCAGTTACAGGGCTGGCAATCAGCCCCAGCATTTT. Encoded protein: CASSYRAGNQPQHF.

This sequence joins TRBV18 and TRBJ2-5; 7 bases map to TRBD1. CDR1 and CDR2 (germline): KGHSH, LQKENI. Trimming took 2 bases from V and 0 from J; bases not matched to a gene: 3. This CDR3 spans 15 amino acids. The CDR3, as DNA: TGTGCCAGCTCACCAGGGGGACAGTACCAAGAGACCCAGTACTTC. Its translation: CASSPGGQYQETQYF.

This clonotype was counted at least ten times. The CDR3 loop reads CSVGGTASSYEQYF. For the CDR3, the DNA is TGCAGCGTTGGAGGGACAGCTAGCTCCTACGAGCAGTACTTC. This chain joins TRBV29-1 and TRBJ2-7; 7 bases fit TRBD1. Germline V gene lookup returns CDR1 SQVTM and CDR2 ANQGSEA. The V segment lost 4 bases and the J segment 0 bases; nucleotides outside the gene matches: 6. CDR3 length equals 14 residues.

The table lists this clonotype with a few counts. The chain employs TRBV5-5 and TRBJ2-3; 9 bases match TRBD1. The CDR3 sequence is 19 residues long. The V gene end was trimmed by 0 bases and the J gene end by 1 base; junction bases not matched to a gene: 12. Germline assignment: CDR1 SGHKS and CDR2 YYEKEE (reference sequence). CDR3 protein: CASSLVAKGQGRGTDTQYF. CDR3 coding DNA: TGTGCCAGCAGCTTGGTGGCCAAGGGACAGGGAAGGGGCACAGATACGCAGTATTTT.

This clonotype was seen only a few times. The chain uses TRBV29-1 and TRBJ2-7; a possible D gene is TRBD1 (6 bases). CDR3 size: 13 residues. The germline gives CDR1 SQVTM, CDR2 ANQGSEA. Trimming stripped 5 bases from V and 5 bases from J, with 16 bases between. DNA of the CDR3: TGCAGCGTTTCGAAGGGCAGGGGTAACGAGCAGTACTTC. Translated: CSVSKGRGNEQYF.